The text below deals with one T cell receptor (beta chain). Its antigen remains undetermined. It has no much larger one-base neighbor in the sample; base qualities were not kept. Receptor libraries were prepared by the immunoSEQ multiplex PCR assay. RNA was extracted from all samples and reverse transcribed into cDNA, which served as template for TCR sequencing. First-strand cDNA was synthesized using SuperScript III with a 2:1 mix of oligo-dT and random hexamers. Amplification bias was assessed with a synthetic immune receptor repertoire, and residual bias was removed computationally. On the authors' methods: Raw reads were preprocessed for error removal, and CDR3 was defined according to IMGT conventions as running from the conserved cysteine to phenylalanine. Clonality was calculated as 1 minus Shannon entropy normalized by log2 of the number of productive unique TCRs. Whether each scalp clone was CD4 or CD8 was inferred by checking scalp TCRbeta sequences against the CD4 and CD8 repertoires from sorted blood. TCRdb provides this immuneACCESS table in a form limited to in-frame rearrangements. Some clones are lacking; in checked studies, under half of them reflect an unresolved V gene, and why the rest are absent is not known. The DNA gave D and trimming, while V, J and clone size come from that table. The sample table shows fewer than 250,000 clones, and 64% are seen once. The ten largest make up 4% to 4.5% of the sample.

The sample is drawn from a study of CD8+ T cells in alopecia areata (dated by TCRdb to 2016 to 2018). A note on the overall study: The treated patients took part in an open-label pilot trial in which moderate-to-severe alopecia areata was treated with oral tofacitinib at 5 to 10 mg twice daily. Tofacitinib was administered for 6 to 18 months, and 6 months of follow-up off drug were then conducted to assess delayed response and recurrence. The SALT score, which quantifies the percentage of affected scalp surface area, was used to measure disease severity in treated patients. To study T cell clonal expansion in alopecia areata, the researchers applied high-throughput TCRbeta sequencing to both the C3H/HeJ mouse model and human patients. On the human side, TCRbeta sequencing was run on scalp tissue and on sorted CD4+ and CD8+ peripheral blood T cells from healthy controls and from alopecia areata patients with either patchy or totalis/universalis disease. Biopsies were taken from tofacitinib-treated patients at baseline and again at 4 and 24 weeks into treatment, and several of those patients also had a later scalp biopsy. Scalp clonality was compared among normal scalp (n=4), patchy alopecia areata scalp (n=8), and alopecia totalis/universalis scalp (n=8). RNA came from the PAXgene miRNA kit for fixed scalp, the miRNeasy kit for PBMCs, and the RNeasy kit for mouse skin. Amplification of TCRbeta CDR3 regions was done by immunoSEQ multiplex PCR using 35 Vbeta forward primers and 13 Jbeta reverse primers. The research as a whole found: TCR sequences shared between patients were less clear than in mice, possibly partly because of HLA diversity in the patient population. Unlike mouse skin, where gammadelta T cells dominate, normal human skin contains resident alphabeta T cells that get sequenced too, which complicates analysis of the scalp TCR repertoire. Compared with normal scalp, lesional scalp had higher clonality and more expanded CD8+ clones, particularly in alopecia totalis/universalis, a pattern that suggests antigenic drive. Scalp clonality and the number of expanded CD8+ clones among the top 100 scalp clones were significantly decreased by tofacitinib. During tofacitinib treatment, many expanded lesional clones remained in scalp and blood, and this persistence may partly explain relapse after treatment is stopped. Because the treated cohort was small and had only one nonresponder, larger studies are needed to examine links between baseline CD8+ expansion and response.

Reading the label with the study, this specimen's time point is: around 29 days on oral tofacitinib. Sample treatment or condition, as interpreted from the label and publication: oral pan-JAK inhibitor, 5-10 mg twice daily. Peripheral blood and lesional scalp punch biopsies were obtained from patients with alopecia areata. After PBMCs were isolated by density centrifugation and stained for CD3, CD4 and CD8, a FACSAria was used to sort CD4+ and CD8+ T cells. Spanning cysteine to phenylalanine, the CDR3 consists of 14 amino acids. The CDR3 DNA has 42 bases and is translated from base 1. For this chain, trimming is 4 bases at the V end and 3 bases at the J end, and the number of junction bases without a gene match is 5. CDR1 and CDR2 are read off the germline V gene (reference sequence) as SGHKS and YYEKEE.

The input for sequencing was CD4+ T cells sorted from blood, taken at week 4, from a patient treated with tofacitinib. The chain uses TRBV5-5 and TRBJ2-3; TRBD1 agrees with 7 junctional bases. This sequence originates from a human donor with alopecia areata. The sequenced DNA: TGTGCCAGCAGCCAACAGGGGAAGACAGATACGCAGTATTTT. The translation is CASSQQGKTDTQYF.